Listed below are T cell receptor beta chains from one sample, sequenced in a study of T-cell memory formation after mild COVID-19. TCRdb independently ran MiXCR on the 5' RACE reads; one entry per CDR3 protein. The sample lists approximately 480,000 distinct CDR3 sequences, roughly 18% seen once, with more than 9% in the top ten. Sequencing used PBMCs or a T cell subset sorted from them (not recorded which). All receptors come from an adult woman who had mild COVID-19 (a few samples of this study predate the infection). Cell type and time point are not known. The CDR3 runs from the conserved cysteine through the conserved F or W. Each record gives: D gene, V gene, CDR3 length, J gene, clone size, CDR3 DNA, CDR3 protein. D genes are given only for firm matches. Clone size is stated in some rows and not others, as once, few, many or a class when expanded.

d_call: TRBD1; v_call: TRBV10-3; cdr3_length: 16; j_call: TRBJ1-3; clone_size: many; cdr3_nt: TGTGCCATCAGTGCCGGACAGGGGGTGATTGGAAACACCATATATTTT; cdr3_aa: CAISAGQGVIGNTIYF
d_call: TRBD1; v_call: TRBV7-6; cdr3_length: 16; j_call: TRBJ2-7; clone_size: few; cdr3_nt: TGTGCCAGCAGCCCCTACACGGGACAGGACCTATACGAGCAGTACTTC; cdr3_aa: CASSPYTGQDLYEQYF
d_call: NA; v_call: TRBV9; cdr3_length: 14; j_call: TRBJ2-7; clone_size: NA; cdr3_nt: TGTGCCAGCAGCCTAACTAGTGGGGGCTCCGAGCAGTACTTC; cdr3_aa: CASSLTSGGSEQYF
d_call: NA; v_call: TRBV30; cdr3_length: 14; j_call: TRBJ1-5; clone_size: NA; cdr3_nt: TGTGCCTGGAGTTCTCCGGGACGGCATCAGCCCCAGCATTTT; cdr3_aa: CAWSSPGRHQPQHF
d_call: TRBD2; v_call: TRBV3-1; cdr3_length: 14; j_call: TRBJ2-7; clone_size: NA; cdr3_nt: TGTGCCAGCAGCCAAGATCGGGAGGCCTACGAGCAGTACTTC; cdr3_aa: CASSQDREAYEQYF
d_call: NA; v_call: TRBV5-1; cdr3_length: 13; j_call: TRBJ1-1; clone_size: NA; cdr3_nt: TGCGCCAGCAGCCCGGATCAGAGCGGGGGACCCTCATTT; cdr3_aa: CASSPDQSGGPSF
d_call: NA; v_call: TRBV12-3/TRBV12-4; cdr3_length: 17; j_call: TRBJ2-1; clone_size: once; cdr3_nt: TGTGCCAGCAGCCCGCTACCGGGTTACCATAACTACAATGAGCAGTTCTTC; cdr3_aa: CASSPLPGYHNYNEQFF
d_call: NA; v_call: TRBV4-1; cdr3_length: 16; j_call: TRBJ2-5; clone_size: NA; cdr3_nt: TGCGCCAGCAGCCAAGGGGGACACGCAATAGGGGAGACCCAGTACTTC; cdr3_aa: CASSQGGHAIGETQYF
d_call: TRBD2; v_call: TRBV7-9; cdr3_length: 16; j_call: TRBJ2-7; clone_size: NA; cdr3_nt: TGTGCCAGCAGCCGAGCCGGGGGGGGTCCTGTTTACGAGCAGTACTTC; cdr3_aa: CASSRAGGGPVYEQYF
d_call: NA; v_call: TRBV3-1; cdr3_length: 14; j_call: TRBJ2-5; clone_size: few; cdr3_nt: TGTGCCAGCAGCCAAGTACTAGACCGAGAGACCCAGTACTTC; cdr3_aa: CASSQVLDRETQYF
d_call: NA; v_call: TRBV4-1; cdr3_length: 15; j_call: TRBJ2-7; clone_size: many; cdr3_nt: TGCGCCAGCAGCCAAGACTACGTACAGATCTACGAGCAGTACTTC; cdr3_aa: CASSQDYVQIYEQYF
d_call: NA; v_call: TRBV13; cdr3_length: 14; j_call: TRBJ2-3; clone_size: NA; cdr3_nt: TGTGCCAGCACCCGACGCCAGGGATATGATACGCAGTATTTT; cdr3_aa: CASTRRQGYDTQYF
d_call: TRBD2; v_call: TRBV7-2; cdr3_length: 16; j_call: TRBJ2-1; clone_size: few; cdr3_nt: TGTGCCAGCAGCAACGTAGCGGGAGCCTCCTACAATGAGCAGTTCTTC; cdr3_aa: CASSNVAGASYNEQFF
d_call: NA; v_call: TRBV7-6; cdr3_length: 13; j_call: TRBJ2-2; clone_size: NA; cdr3_nt: TGTGCCAGCAGCTCGATAGGGTCCGGGGAGCTGTTTTTT; cdr3_aa: CASSSIGSGELFF
d_call: NA; v_call: TRBV2; cdr3_length: 14; j_call: TRBJ2-3; clone_size: NA; cdr3_nt: TGTGCCAGCAGTGAAGCCCCAGTCACAGATACGCAGTATTTT; cdr3_aa: CASSEAPVTDTQYF
d_call: NA; v_call: TRBV10-3; cdr3_length: 13; j_call: TRBJ1-5; clone_size: few; cdr3_nt: TGTGCCATCAGTGAGGGGGGCAATCAGCCCCAGCATTTT; cdr3_aa: CAISEGGNQPQHF
d_call: TRBD2; v_call: TRBV20-1; cdr3_length: 14; j_call: TRBJ2-7; clone_size: NA; cdr3_nt: TGCAGTGCTAGTTCCCAGCGGGAGTCCTACGAGCAGTACTTC; cdr3_aa: CSASSQRESYEQYF
d_call: TRBD1; v_call: TRBV12-3/TRBV12-4; cdr3_length: 14; j_call: TRBJ1-1; clone_size: few; cdr3_nt: TGTGCCAGCAGCCCAGGACAGGGGATCACTGAAGCTTTCTTT; cdr3_aa: CASSPGQGITEAFF
d_call: NA; v_call: TRBV7-9; cdr3_length: 15; j_call: TRBJ2-5; clone_size: many; cdr3_nt: TGTGCCAGCAGCCATCCGGTGGGGTCAAGGGAGACCCAGTACTTC; cdr3_aa: CASSHPVGSRETQYF
d_call: TRBD2; v_call: TRBV7-2; cdr3_length: 15; j_call: TRBJ2-7; clone_size: many; cdr3_nt: TGTGCCAGCAGCCTCGGACTAGCGGGGACTTACGAGCAGTACTTC; cdr3_aa: CASSLGLAGTYEQYF
d_call: NA; v_call: TRBV5-1; cdr3_length: 14; j_call: TRBJ2-5; clone_size: NA; cdr3_nt: TGCGCCAGCAGCCCCCCACTAGAGGGGGAGACCCAGTACTTC; cdr3_aa: CASSPPLEGETQYF
d_call: TRBD2; v_call: TRBV4-1; cdr3_length: 14; j_call: TRBJ2-5; clone_size: NA; cdr3_nt: TGCGCCAGCAGCCAACCGACTAGCAGCGAGACCCAGTACTTC; cdr3_aa: CASSQPTSSETQYF
d_call: TRBD1; v_call: TRBV6-1; cdr3_length: 15; j_call: TRBJ1-2; clone_size: NA; cdr3_nt: TGTGCCAGCAGCATAGGTGAGGGGGCGGAATATGGCTACACCTTC; cdr3_aa: CASSIGEGAEYGYTF
d_call: NA; v_call: TRBV12-3/TRBV12-4; cdr3_length: 13; j_call: TRBJ1-1; clone_size: few; cdr3_nt: TGTGCCACAAAGCGGGGCCCGAACACTGAAGCTTTCTTT; cdr3_aa: CATKRGPNTEAFF
d_call: TRBD2; v_call: TRBV11-2; cdr3_length: 16; j_call: TRBJ2-7; clone_size: few; cdr3_nt: TGTGCCAGCAGCTTAGATCGAACTAGCGGGGGTTACGAGCAGTACTTC; cdr3_aa: CASSLDRTSGGYEQYF
d_call: NA; v_call: TRBV6-2/TRBV6-3; cdr3_length: 17; j_call: TRBJ1-4; clone_size: many; cdr3_nt: TGTGCCAGCAGTTACGCGTTCGGAGGCCCCGCGGGTGAAAAACTGTTTTTT; cdr3_aa: CASSYAFGGPAGEKLFF
d_call: NA; v_call: TRBV12-3/TRBV12-4; cdr3_length: 14; j_call: TRBJ2-7; clone_size: NA; cdr3_nt: TGTGCCAGCAGTTTAAGGGGACACTTTTACGAGCAGTACTTC; cdr3_aa: CASSLRGHFYEQYF
d_call: NA; v_call: TRBV2; cdr3_length: 14; j_call: TRBJ1-1; clone_size: NA; cdr3_nt: TGTGCCAGCAGTCTTAAGGTGGGGAACACTGAAGCTTTCTTT; cdr3_aa: CASSLKVGNTEAFF
d_call: TRBD2; v_call: TRBV20-1; cdr3_length: 20; j_call: TRBJ2-1; clone_size: few; cdr3_nt: TGCAGTGCTAGAGATGGGGGGCCTAGCGGGAGGGTTACTATTTACAATGAGCAGTTCTTC; cdr3_aa: CSARDGGPSGRVTIYNEQFF
d_call: NA; v_call: TRBV6-2/TRBV6-3; cdr3_length: 15; j_call: TRBJ2-4; clone_size: NA; cdr3_nt: TGTGCCAGCAGTTTCCCCGGAAGGGACAAAAACATTCAGTACTTC; cdr3_aa: CASSFPGRDKNIQYF
d_call: TRBD2; v_call: TRBV20-1; cdr3_length: 14; j_call: TRBJ2-5; clone_size: NA; cdr3_nt: TGCAGTGCGCCGCTAGCGGGGGAGTATTCGACCCAGTACTTC; cdr3_aa: CSAPLAGEYSTQYF
d_call: NA; v_call: TRBV12-3/TRBV12-4; cdr3_length: 13; j_call: TRBJ2-7; clone_size: many; cdr3_nt: TGTGCCAGCAGTTCCTCCTCAGCCATCCAGCAGTACTTC; cdr3_aa: CASSSSSAIQQYF
d_call: TRBD1; v_call: TRBV18; cdr3_length: 14; j_call: TRBJ2-7; clone_size: NA; cdr3_nt: TGTGCCAGCTCTCCGGGACAGAGTAACTACGAGCAGTACTTC; cdr3_aa: CASSPGQSNYEQYF
d_call: NA; v_call: TRBV12-3/TRBV12-4; cdr3_length: 15; j_call: TRBJ1-5; clone_size: NA; cdr3_nt: TGTGCCAGCAGTTTTGTGGGACACAAAAATCAGCCCCAGCATTTT; cdr3_aa: CASSFVGHKNQPQHF
d_call: NA; v_call: TRBV10-3; cdr3_length: 18; j_call: TRBJ2-6; clone_size: few; cdr3_nt: NA; cdr3_aa: CAISATAVLRSGANVLTF
d_call: TRBD1; v_call: TRBV14; cdr3_length: 12; j_call: TRBJ2-5; clone_size: NA; cdr3_nt: TGTGCCAGCGGGACAGCCCAAGAGACCCAGTACTTC; cdr3_aa: CASGTAQETQYF
d_call: TRBD2; v_call: TRBV5-1; cdr3_length: 16; j_call: TRBJ2-1; clone_size: NA; cdr3_nt: TGCGCCAGCAGCGATGGCGGGGGGGTAGGAAGTGGAGAGCAGTTCTTC; cdr3_aa: CASSDGGGVGSGEQFF
d_call: NA; v_call: TRBV10-3; cdr3_length: 13; j_call: TRBJ2-7; clone_size: NA; cdr3_nt: TGTGCCATCAGTGAGTGGGGAAGCTACGAGCAGTACTTC; cdr3_aa: CAISEWGSYEQYF
d_call: TRBD2; v_call: TRBV6-5; cdr3_length: 15; j_call: TRBJ2-1; clone_size: few; cdr3_nt: TGTGCCAGCAGATCCAGCGGGAGGGCCTCCAATGAGCAGTTCTTC; cdr3_aa: CASRSSGRASNEQFF
d_call: NA; v_call: TRBV6-5; cdr3_length: 11; j_call: TRBJ1-2; clone_size: many; cdr3_nt: TGTGCCAGCAGTTACGGGGACGGCTACACCTTC; cdr3_aa: CASSYGDGYTF